The 17 T cell receptor beta chains below all came from one sample that was sequenced in a study of cytomegalovirus exposure and HLA in healthy donors. The PCR ran on 60 Vbeta and 13 Jbeta primers. Generated by immunoSEQ multiplex PCR, the TCRdb table keeps only in-frame clones and is missing some. The sample holds approximately 72,000 clones, around 76% seen once. Sequencing input: PBMCs. These TCRs come from a male donor in good health and CMV-seropositive.

The chain carries TRBV10-3 and TRBJ2-1; 12 bases fit TRBD2. The CDR3 sequence is 14 residues long. V gave up 5 bases and J gave up 8 bases; unmatched junction bases: 4. Germline CDR1 ENHRY, CDR2 SYGVKD. The chain's CDR3 is CAISRLAGAHEQFF. The DNA for the CDR3 is TGTGCCATCAGTCGACTAGCGGGAGCCCATGAGCAGTTCTTC.

The chain combines TRBV5-6 with TRBJ2-6, with D perhaps matching TRBD1 (6 bases). The CDR3 has 19 amino acids. Germline lookup yields CDR1 SGHDT and CDR2 YYEEEE. Trimming removed 2 bases at V and 0 bases at J, with 18 bases between. Here the CDR3 reads CASSFFRDILSSGANVLTF. The CDR3 coding sequence is TGTGCCAGCAGCTTCTTCCGGGACATCCTGAGCTCTGGGGCCAACGTCCTGACTTTC.

This chain connects TRBV6-5 to TRBJ2-7; 9 bases align to TRBD1. Looked up from germline, CDR1 is MNHEY and CDR2 is SVGAGI. Unmatched junction bases numbered 6, after V lost 2 bases and J lost 1 base. The length of the CDR3 is 16 residues. This chain's CDR3 is CASSYPSGTGSYEQYF. CDR3 sequence (DNA): TGTGCCAGCAGTTACCCATCCGGGACAGGGTCCTACGAGCAGTACTTC.

The rearrangement joins TRBV6-5 to TRBJ1-1; 10 positions match TRBD1. The CDR3 is 14 residues long. V was clipped by 2 bases and J by 7 bases; unmatched bases: 4. CDR1 is MNHEY, CDR2 SVGAGI, per germline. Written as DNA, the CDR3 is TGTGCCAGCAGTTACGGGACAGGGGTGCTTGAAGCTTTCTTT. Translated: CASSYGTGVLEAFF.

The chain joins TRBV4-1 to TRBJ2-1; D is perhaps TRBD2 (5 bases). Trimming took 3 bases from V and 10 from J, leaving 19 bases between them. The germline V gene encodes CDR1 MGHRA and CDR2 YSYEKL. This CDR3 spans 15 amino acids. The CDR3 loop reads CASSHALRGRREQFF. The CDR3 coding sequence is TGCGCCAGCAGCCACGCTCTCAGAGGGCGGAGGGAGCAGTTCTTC.

This chain's CDR3 is CASSSAGKRGEQYF. The CDR3 DNA follows: TGTGCCAGCAGTTCCGCAGGGAAAAGGGGCGAGCAGTACTTC. This rearrangement joins TRBV6-5 to TRBJ2-5, with a weak D call TRBD1 (5 bases). The J call may be mistaken, given a closer DNA end match to TRBJ2-7. CDR1 is MNHEY, CDR2 SVGAGI, per germline. The CDR3 sequence is 14 residues long.

The table lists this clone with a count of one. The J gene is TRBJ1-1, the V gene TRBV28; D not certain. Germline CDR1 reads MDHEN; CDR2 reads SYDVKM. V lost 5 bases to trimming and J lost 4 bases, with 14 bases between them. CDR3 size: 14 residues. In DNA form, the CDR3 reads TGTGCCAGCAGTCAAACACCGCTCACCACTGAAGCTTTCTTT. It is translated as CASSQTPLTTEAFF.

The V gene is TRBV6-4, the J gene TRBJ1-1; 7 nucleotides agree with TRBD1. The CDR3 length is 15 residues. From germline, CDR1 is MRHNA and CDR2 SNTAGT. With 2 bases clipped from V and 5 bases from J, the junction kept 8 bases outside the gene matches. The chain's CDR3 is CASSDGARGTTEAFF. CDR3 in DNA: TGTGCCAGCAGTGACGGGGCCAGGGGGACAACTGAAGCTTTCTTT.

The chain uses TRBV29-1 and TRBJ2-3; 10 nucleotides match TRBD1. CDR3 length: 14 residues. Germline V gene sequence: CDR1 SQVTM, CDR2 ANQGSEA. V was clipped by 7 bases and J by 1 base; unmatched bases: 5. CDR3 loop: CSGTGGWGTDTQYF. CDR3 nucleotide sequence: TGCAGCGGGACAGGGGGGTGGGGCACAGATACGCAGTATTTT.

V gene TRBV11-1 combines with J gene TRBJ2-2; 10 positions match TRBD1. J was trimmed by 6 bases and V by 5 bases; bases with no gene match: 6. In germline, CDR1 is SGHAT, CDR2 FQDESV (reference sequence). The CDR3 loop spans 15 amino acids. CDR3 protein: CASSALGQGSGELFF. The CDR3 DNA sequence: TGTGCCAGCAGCGCCTTGGGACAGGGGTCCGGGGAGCTGTTTTTT.

V and J are TRBV4-1 and TRBJ2-5; 8 bases agree with TRBD2. CDR1 and CDR2 (germline): MGHRA, YSYEKL. The junction had 9 bases not matched to a gene; V was cut back by 6 bases and J by 3 bases. The CDR3 sequence is 15 residues long. The CDR3 coding sequence is TGCGCCAGCAGACCAATCGGACTAGCCAAAGAGACCCAGTACTTC. Translating it yields CASRPIGLAKETQYF.

This clone was seen once. This chain links TRBV7-3 with TRBJ2-1; the match to TRBD2 covers 12 bases. The CDR3 totals 15 residues. CDR1 is SGHTA and CDR2 is FQGTGA in the germline V gene. The V segment lost 5 bases and the J segment 5 bases; nucleotides outside the gene matches: 4. Here the CDR3 reads CASSTLAGGHNEQFF. CDR3 sequence (DNA): TGTGCCAGCAGCACCCTAGCGGGGGGGCACAATGAGCAGTTCTTC.

The J gene is TRBJ2-3, the V gene TRBV11-2; tentative D call: TRBD2 (7 bases). The CDR3 sequence is 13 residues long. V lost 4 bases and J lost 6, with 11 bases in between. Germline lookup yields CDR1 SGHAT and CDR2 FQNNGV. The CDR3 sequence: CASSWGGADTQYF. The CDR3, as DNA: TGTGCCAGCAGCTGGGGGGGGGCGGATACGCAGTATTTT.

This chain uses TRBV11-2 with TRBJ2-5, with D unclear. CDR1 and CDR2 (germline): SGHAT, FQNNGV. The germline V and J ends were trimmed by 3 bases and 3 bases, with 8 bases remaining between them. This CDR3 contains 13 residues. The CDR3 loop is CASSFPPEETQYF. Written as DNA, the CDR3 is TGTGCCAGCAGCTTCCCCCCCGAAGAGACCCAGTACTTC.

Remarks on this clone: Its ends do not fully match the called genes, so a read error is possible. The chain employs TRBV7-9 and TRBJ1-2; possible D gene TRBD1, 6 bases. Looked up from germline, CDR1 is SEHNR and CDR2 is FQNEAQ (reference sequence). This CDR3 contains 14 residues. The CDR3 loop reads CSSSSYRDGYGYTF. The CDR3 DNA reads as TGTTCCAGCAGCTCTTACAGGGATGGTTATGGCTACACCTTC.

The sample holds a few counts of this clone. The rearrangement links TRBV7-9 to TRBJ2-7; no reliable D call. V was shortened by 4 bases and J by 2 bases, with 9 bases between the two germline ends. The CDR3 length is 13 residues. The germline CDR1 and CDR2 sequences are SEHNR and FQNEAQ (reference sequence). The chain's CDR3 is CASSSGEAYEQYF. DNA for the CDR3: TGTGCCAGCAGCTCCGGAGAAGCCTACGAGCAGTACTTC.

V gene TRBV5-6 combines with J gene TRBJ2-2, with 9 bases fitting TRBD2. This CDR3 comprises 16 residues. Per the germline V gene, CDR1 is SGHDT and CDR2 is YYEEEE. The V and J ends lost 0 bases and 6 bases, in that order; junction bases with no gene match: 6. The CDR3 DNA sequence: TGTGCCAGCAGCTTGGTTCCGCGGGGGGGCCCCGGGGAGCTGTTTTTT. Its protein product is CASSLVPRGGPGELFF.